This TCR beta chain appears in the sequencing data of a study of blood T cell repertoires in COVID-19. On the study more broadly: T cells, B-cell-depleted T cells, or PBMCs supplied cDNA or gDNA.

Libraries were prepared by immunoSEQ multiplex PCR; TCRdb keeps only in-frame clonotypes and omits some of them. The sample lists 450,000 to 500,000 clones, 80% to 90% seen once, with roughly 3.2% in the top ten. Trimming removed 3 bases from V and 2 bases from J; junction bases left unmatched: 5. In germline, CDR1 is LNHNV, CDR2 YYDKDF (reference sequence). CDR3 length equals 16 residues. The source of this sequence is a human donor in a cohort sampled during active COVID-19. Sequencing was done on a sample of peripheral blood. V is TRBV15 and J is TRBJ2-3, with 10 bases lining up with TRBD1. The CDR3 here is CATSRRDRGATDTQYF. The DNA of the CDR3 is TGTGCCACCAGCAGGAGGGACAGGGGAGCCACAGATACGCAGTATTTT.